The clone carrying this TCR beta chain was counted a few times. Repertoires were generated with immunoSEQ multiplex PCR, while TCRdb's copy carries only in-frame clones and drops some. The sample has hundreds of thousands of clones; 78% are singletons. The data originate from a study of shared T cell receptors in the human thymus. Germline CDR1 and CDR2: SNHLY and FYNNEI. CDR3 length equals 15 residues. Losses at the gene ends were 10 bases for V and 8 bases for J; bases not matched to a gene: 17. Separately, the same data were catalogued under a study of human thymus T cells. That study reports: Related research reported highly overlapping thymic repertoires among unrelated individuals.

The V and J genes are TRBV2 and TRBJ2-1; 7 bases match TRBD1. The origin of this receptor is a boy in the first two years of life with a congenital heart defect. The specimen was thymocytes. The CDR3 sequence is CAIRDSASKCDEQFF. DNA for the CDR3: TGTGCCATCAGGGACAGTGCTAGTAAGTGCGATGAGCAGTTCTTC.